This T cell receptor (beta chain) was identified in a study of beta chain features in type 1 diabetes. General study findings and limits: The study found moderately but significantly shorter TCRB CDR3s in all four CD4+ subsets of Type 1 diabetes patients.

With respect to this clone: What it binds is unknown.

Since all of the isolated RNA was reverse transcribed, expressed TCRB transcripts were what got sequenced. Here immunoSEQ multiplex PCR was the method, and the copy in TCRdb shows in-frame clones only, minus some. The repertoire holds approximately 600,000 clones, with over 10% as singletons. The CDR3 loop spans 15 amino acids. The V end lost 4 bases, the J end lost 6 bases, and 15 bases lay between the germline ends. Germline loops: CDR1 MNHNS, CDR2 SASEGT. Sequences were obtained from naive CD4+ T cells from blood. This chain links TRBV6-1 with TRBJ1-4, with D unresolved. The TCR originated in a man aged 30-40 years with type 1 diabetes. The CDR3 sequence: CASSVLITEDEKLFF. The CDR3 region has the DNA TGTGCCAGCAGTGTTCTGATTACCGAGGATGAAAAACTGTTTTTT.